Listed here are 2 T cell receptor beta chains from one sample, sequenced in a study of vaccination and CD4 T cells after COVID-19. Treatment given: roughly 10-day PBMC culture with coronavirus spike peptide pools or control peptides (ViraFEST assay). Sequenced with the Oncomine TCR Beta short-read assay was DNA taken from cultured CD4+ T cells. One entry per CDR3 protein results from TCRdb running MiXCR on the PCR reads. The data show roughly 17,000 distinct CDR3 sequences, with over 30% seen just once and roughly 8.9% held by the top ten. The antigens for these receptors are not known. The sample consisted of CD4+ T cells from blood, cultured in vitro. The receptors were gathered from a human donor who had recovered from COVID-19.

This clonotype was picked up a small number of times. The CDR3 here is CATSDASAGGGETQYF. CDR3 nucleotides: TGTGCCACCAGTGATGCAAGTGCAGGGGGCGGTGAGACCCAGTACTTC. V usage is TRBV24-1 and J usage is TRBJ2-5, with TRBD1 matching over 8 bases. Germline CDR1 is KGHDR and CDR2 is SFDVKD. The CDR3 runs to 16 residues. Germline trimming cut 3 bases from V and 5 bases from J; bases unmatched to any gene: 10.

The genes are TRBV7-6 and TRBJ1-3, with D possibly being TRBD1 (6 bases). Germline CDR1 reads SGHVS; CDR2 reads FNYEAQ. V lost 5 bases and J 0 bases, leaving 11 bases between the germline ends. This CDR3 has 15 residues. The CDR3 loop is CASSNRDNSGNTIYF. CDR3 coding DNA: TGTGCCAGCAGCAACAGGGATAACTCTGGAAACACCATATATTTT. Full variable domain (remainder filled in from reference TRBV7-6 and TRBJ1-3): GAGVSQSPRYKVTKRGQDVALRCDPISGHVSLYWYRQALGQGPEFLTYFNYEAQQDKSGLPNDRFSAERPEGSISTLTIQRTEQRDSAMYRCASSNRDNSGNTIYFGEGSWLTVV.